This entry lists 15 T cell receptor beta chains sequenced from one sample in a study of blood T cell repertoires in COVID-19. Only in-frame clones appear in the TCRdb table, and some are missing; sequencing was by immunoSEQ multiplex PCR. This sample has roughly 27,000 clones, with roughly nine tenths found just once. Sequencing was carried out using peripheral blood. The receptor source for this set is a human donor in a cohort sampled during active COVID-19.

The CDR3 loop is CASRLSSTDTQYF. The CDR3 DNA is TGTGCCAGCCGCCTATCTAGCACAGATACGCAGTATTTT. The chain links TRBV13 to TRBJ2-3, with unresolved D. Germline V CDR1 and CDR2: PRHDT, FYEKMQ (reference sequence). V lost 8 bases, J lost 0 bases, and 9 bases lay in between. The CDR3 contains 13 residues.

J is TRBJ2-3 and V is TRBV7-2; the D gene is possibly TRBD2 (6 bases). Germline-derived CDR1 and CDR2 are SGHTA and FQGNSA. Trimming removed 5 bases from V and 7 bases from J, with 16 bases in between. The CDR3 is 14 residues long. CDR3 sequence reads: CASSRGTSSHTQYF. DNA of the CDR3: TGTGCCAGCAGCCGGGGGACTTCCTCGCATACGCAGTATTTT.

The rearrangement uses TRBV4-3 and TRBJ2-5; the match to TRBD2 covers 10 bases. Unmatched junction bases numbered 5, after V lost 0 bases and J lost 7 bases. In germline, CDR1 is LGHNA, CDR2 YSLEER. CDR3 length: 15 residues. This CDR3 reads CASSQDSGGAVTQYF. CDR3 bases: TGCGCCAGCAGCCAAGACAGCGGGGGGGCCGTGACCCAGTACTTC.

V usage is TRBV28 and J usage is TRBJ2-4; 9 bases agree with TRBD1. Per germline, CDR1 MDHEN and CDR2 SYDVKM. Unmatched junction bases numbered 16, after V lost 4 bases and J lost 6 bases. This CDR3 region has 18 residues. The CDR3 spells CASSSYGQGMGAGNIQYF. DNA for the CDR3: TGTGCCAGCAGTTCCTACGGACAGGGGATGGGGGCGGGAAACATTCAGTACTTC.

The chain is built from TRBV19 and TRBJ2-7, with unresolved D. V was shortened by 3 bases and J by 4 bases, with 10 bases between the two germline ends. The V gene's germline CDR1 is LNHDA and CDR2 SQIVND (reference sequence). The CDR3 loop spans 13 amino acids. CDR3 coding DNA: TGTGCCAGTAGTATTAACATTCAATACGAGCAGTACTTC. Residues: CASSINIQYEQYF.

This clone was observed once. This rearrangement joins TRBV6-2 or TRBV6-3 to TRBJ1-4, with 9 bases fitting TRBD1. The CDR3 length is 14 residues. Trimming took 2 bases from V and 14 from J; bases not matched to a gene: 9. Germline lookup yields CDR1 MNHEY and CDR2 SVGEGT. The CDR3 nucleotides are TGTGCCAGCAGTTACACCCCCGCAGGACAGGGGCTGTTTTTT. It yields the protein CASSYTPAGQGLFF.

The chain is built from TRBV4-2 and TRBJ2-2; 10 nucleotides match TRBD1. CDR1 is LGHNA and CDR2 is YNFKEQ in the germline V gene. The J segment lost 4 bases and the V segment lost 5 bases, leaving 7 bases of the junction unmatched. CDR3 length equals 16 residues. This CDR3 reads CASSYTGTGVTGELFF. CDR3 DNA: TGTGCCAGCAGCTATACCGGGACAGGGGTCACCGGGGAGCTGTTTTTT.

This chain links TRBV15 with TRBJ2-3, with D perhaps TRBD2 (6 bases). CDR3 length: 13 residues. The germline CDR1 and CDR2 sequences are LNHNV and YYDKDF (reference sequence). Trimming pared 1 base from V and 5 bases from J, leaving 7 bases between. The CDR3, as DNA: TGTGCCACCAGCAGAGGGCGGGAAGATACGCAGTATTTT. Translated: CATSRGREDTQYF.

This chain uses TRBV6-5 with TRBJ1-1; D gene uncertain. The CDR3 contains 14 residues. V lost 0 bases, J lost 2 bases, and 7 bases lay in between. The V gene's germline CDR1 is MNHEY and CDR2 SVGAGI. The CDR3 sequence is CASSYSRVNTEAFF. CDR3 coding DNA: TGTGCCAGCAGTTACTCAAGAGTTAACACTGAAGCTTTCTTT.

The chain has TRBV9 and TRBJ1-6, with D tentatively TRBD1 (5 bases). Trimming stripped 0 bases from V and 5 bases from J, with 9 bases between. The CDR3 covers 15 residues. Germline values: CDR1 SGDLS, CDR2 YYNGEE. This CDR3 reads CASSVGGGHNSPLHF. CDR3 in DNA: TGTGCCAGCAGCGTAGGGGGGGGTCATAATTCACCCCTCCACTTT.

This chain uses TRBV6-2 or TRBV6-3 with TRBJ1-2; 8 nucleotides align to TRBD1. After removal of 5 bases from V and 2 bases from J, the junction contained 10 bases not matched to a gene. Germline V gene data show CDR1 as MNHEY and CDR2 as SVGEGT. CDR3 length equals 16 residues. The CDR3 loop reads CASSQTRQGLNYGYTF. The CDR3 region has the DNA TGTGCCAGCAGTCAAACCCGACAGGGGCTGAACTATGGCTACACCTTC.

V and J are TRBV12-3 or TRBV12-4 and TRBJ1-2; TRBD1 is a possible D gene (5 bases). The CDR3 covers 13 residues. Trimming shortened V by 7 bases and J by 4 bases, and 13 bases separated the two germline ends. CDR3 sequence (DNA): TGTGCCAGCACCCTGCGGGGGTCCTATGGCTACACCTTC. Residues: CASTLRGSYGYTF.

The V call is TRBV12-3 or TRBV12-4, the J call TRBJ1-4; 7 bases are shared with TRBD1. The CDR3 is 11 residues long. Trimming cost V 1 base and J 15 bases; bases outside gene matches: 2. For the CDR3, the DNA is TGTGCCAGCAGTTTAGGACAGGGTGTGTTTTTT. Protein sequence: CASSLGQGVFF.

The chain has TRBV24-1 and TRBJ1-5; 8 bases line up with TRBD1. CDR3 length equals 18 residues. J gave up 3 bases and V 5 bases, and 14 bases lay outside the gene matches. Germline lookup yields CDR1 KGHDR and CDR2 SFDVKD. The CDR3 DNA is TGTGCCACCAGTGTAGGGACCGGGACAGGCCTATACAATCAGCCCCAGCATTTT. It codes for CATSVGTGTGLYNQPQHF.

The chain is built from TRBV5-4 and TRBJ2-3; 9 bases match TRBD1. In germline, CDR1 is SGHNT, CDR2 YYREEE (reference sequence). CDR3 length: 15 residues. J was trimmed by 8 bases and V by 5 bases; bases with no gene match: 12. CDR3 DNA sequence: TGTGCCAGCAGGGAACAGGGGGCAAGGATCGGTACGCAGTATTTT. Amino acids: CASREQGARIGTQYF. Based on the CDR3 plus reference TRBV5-4 and TRBJ2-3, the full variable domain is ETGVTQSPTHLIKTRGQQVTLRCSSQSGHNTVSWYQQALGQGPQFIFQYYREEENGRGNFPPRFSGLQFPNYSSELNVNALELDDSALYLCASREQGARIGTQYFGPGTRLTVL.